A single sample gave rise to the 3 T cell receptor beta chains below, sequenced in a study of blood T cell repertoires in COVID-19. TCRdb's table, derived via immunoSEQ multiplex PCR, lists solely in-frame clones and lacks some. Altogether approximately 110,000 clones are present, more than 85% being singletons, with the ten largest covering 2.1%. The sequenced sample was peripheral blood. The receptors originated from a man between 50 and 59 years old with COVID-19, enrolled during active disease.

This chain uses TRBV6-2 or TRBV6-3 with TRBJ2-3; 7 bases are a match to TRBD1. V gave up 2 bases and J gave up 2 bases; unmatched junction bases: 1. The CDR3 consists of 14 residues. Germline V gene lookup returns CDR1 MNHEY and CDR2 SVGEGT. The CDR3 here is CASSYDRDTDTQYF. CDR3 nucleotide sequence: TGTGCCAGCAGTTACGACAGGGACACAGATACGCAGTATTTT.

The chain couples TRBV11-2 to TRBJ2-1; 10 positions agree with TRBD2. The CDR3 covers 14 residues. With 3 bases clipped from V and 8 bases from J, the junction kept 4 bases outside the gene matches. Germline CDR1 is SGHAT and CDR2 is FQNNGV. The CDR3, as DNA: TGTGCCAGCAGCTTCCTAGCGGGAGTCGATGAGCAGTTCTTC. Its protein product is CASSFLAGVDEQFF.

This clone was found once. The J gene is TRBJ2-6, the V gene TRBV4-3; TRBD2 might be the D (6 bases). The length of the CDR3 is 17 residues. The V end was cut by 0 bases, the J end by 5 bases, with 14 bases between. Germline V lookup: CDR1 LGHNA, CDR2 YSLEER. CDR3 DNA: TGCGCCAGCAGCCAAGATAGGGAGGCAGGGAGGGCCAACGTCCTGACTTTC. Translation: CASSQDREAGRANVLTF.